The clone carrying this TCR beta chain is a singleton in its sample. Its antigen remains unknown. This specimen comes from a study of T cell repertoires in cytomegalovirus infection. The wider study: As its CMV epitopes, the study selected recently identified HLA-C-restricted and well-studied HLA-B-restricted targets. Indications of both CMV infection and matching HLA type were provided by public TCR beta signatures. Points from the study as a whole: Predominance within the ex vivo response was attributable to HLA-C-restricted CMV-specific TCR beta clonotypes.

MiXCR was run by TCRdb on the reads, yielding one entry per CDR3 protein. The data show hundreds of thousands of distinct CDR3 sequences, around a third seen once. The CDR3 is 14 amino acids. Germline V lookup: CDR1 LGHNT, CDR2 FRNRAP. Trimming removed 6 bases at V and 4 bases at J, with 15 bases between. The material sequenced was cultured PBMCs, taken from culture after CMV antigen stimulation. The TCR originated in a human donor in good health (CMV status not recorded). Some clones in this sample may be carry-over from other donors' samples. V and J are TRBV12-5 and TRBJ1-1, with a tentative D call TRBD1 (6 bases). The CDR3 here is CASGGADRSTEAFF. CDR3 nucleotide sequence: TGTGCTAGTGGGGGCGCCGACAGGAGCACTGAAGCTTTCTTT.